These 7 T cell receptor beta chains share one sample of origin, sequenced in a study of T cell repertoires in cytomegalovirus infection. One entry per CDR3 protein, called by TCRdb with MiXCR from the reads. This sample has approximately 100,000 distinct CDR3 sequences; roughly a quarter occur once, and the top ten carry about 39%. Material: CD8+ T cells from PBMCs. These receptors all come from a human donor in good health (CMV status not recorded). Some clones in this sample may be carry-over from other donors' samples.

This clonotype turned up a few times. The chain uses TRBV7-3 and TRBJ2-7, with D maybe TRBD1 (6 bases). V was shortened by 5 bases and J by 5 bases, with 13 bases between the two germline ends. The CDR3 is 13 amino acids. Germline V lookup: CDR1 SGHTA, CDR2 FQGTGA. Here the CDR3 DNA reads TGTGCCAGCAGCCCATCTTGGACAGACGAGCAGTACTTC. It specifies CASSPSWTDEQYF.

The J gene is TRBJ1-1, the V gene TRBV27; D gene uncertain. The CDR3 contains 17 residues. The germline V gene has CDR1 MNHEY and CDR2 SMNVEV (reference sequence). Between the trimmed V and J ends, which lost 2 bases and 0 bases, there was a span of 16 bases. CDR3 nucleotide sequence: TGTGCCAGCAGTTTAGTGGTACTAGGACCCTTGAACACTGAAGCTTTCTTT. Residues: CASSLVVLGPLNTEAFF.

This clonotype has a count of ten or more. The gene calls are TRBV19 and TRBJ1-1; D is uncertain. The CDR3 is 15 amino acids. Germline loops: CDR1 LNHDA, CDR2 SQIVND (reference sequence). The V gene lost 3 bases and the J gene lost 4 bases, with 15 bases spanning the gap. This chain's CDR3 is CASSIPGRVGTEAFF. In DNA form, the CDR3 reads TGTGCCAGTAGTATCCCGGGTCGAGTGGGCACTGAAGCTTTCTTT.

This clonotype has ten or more counts. The chain combines TRBV7-2 with TRBJ2-7; 8 bases match TRBD2. The CDR3 totals 14 residues. The V segment lost 3 bases and the J segment 2 bases; nucleotides outside the gene matches: 3. Germline V gives CDR1 SGHTA, CDR2 FQGNSA. The CDR3 nucleotides read TGTGCCAGCAGCTTTAGCGGGAAACCCTACGAGCAGTACTTC. It is translated as CASSFSGKPYEQYF.

This chain joins TRBV7-8 and TRBJ1-5; 12 bases agree with TRBD1. This CDR3 comprises 18 residues. J lost 0 bases, V lost 4 bases, and 7 bases had no gene match. The V gene's germline CDR1 is SGHVS and CDR2 FQNEAQ. In nucleotides, the CDR3 is TGTGCCAGCAGCTCCGGGACAGGGGGCTTCGATAGCAATCAGCCCCAGCATTTT. Its protein product is CASSSGTGGFDSNQPQHF.

This clonotype was observed once. Given a much more abundant clone one base away, this may be a read error. The CDR3 region is CASLPSGSRLYEQYF. In DNA form, the CDR3 reads TGTGCCAGCCTCCCTTCGGGGTCCAGGCTCTACGAGCAGTACTTC. The chain uses TRBV7-2 and TRBJ2-7, with D possibly matching TRBD2 (5 bases). The CDR3 extends over 15 amino acids. Germline CDR1 reads SGHTA; CDR2 reads FQGNSA. Trimming removed 8 bases from V and 3 bases from J, with 20 bases in between.

V is TRBV20-1 and J is TRBJ2-3; D is tentatively TRBD1 or TRBD2 (6 bases each). Trimming cost V 5 bases and J 9 bases, with 27 bases left between them. The CDR3 has 16 residues. The germline CDR1 and CDR2 sequences are DFQATT and SNEGSKA (reference sequence). CDR3: CSAAPLEGDSLSTQYF. DNA of the CDR3: TGCAGTGCTGCCCCCCTGGAGGGGGACTCCCTATCAACGCAGTATTTT.